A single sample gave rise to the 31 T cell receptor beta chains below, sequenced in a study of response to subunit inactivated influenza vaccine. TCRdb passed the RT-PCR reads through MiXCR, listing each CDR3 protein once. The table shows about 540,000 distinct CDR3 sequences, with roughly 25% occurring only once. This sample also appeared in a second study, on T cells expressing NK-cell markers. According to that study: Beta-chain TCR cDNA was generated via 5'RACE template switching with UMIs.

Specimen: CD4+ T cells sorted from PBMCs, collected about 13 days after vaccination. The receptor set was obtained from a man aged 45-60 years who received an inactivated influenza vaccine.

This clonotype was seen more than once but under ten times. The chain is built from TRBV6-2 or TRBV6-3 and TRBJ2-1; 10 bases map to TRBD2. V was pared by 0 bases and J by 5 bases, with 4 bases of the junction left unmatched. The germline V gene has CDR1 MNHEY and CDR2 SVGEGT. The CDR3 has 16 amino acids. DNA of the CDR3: TGTGCCAGCAGTTACTCAAGCGGGGGGGCCAACAATGAGCAGTTCTTC. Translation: CASSYSSGGANNEQFF.

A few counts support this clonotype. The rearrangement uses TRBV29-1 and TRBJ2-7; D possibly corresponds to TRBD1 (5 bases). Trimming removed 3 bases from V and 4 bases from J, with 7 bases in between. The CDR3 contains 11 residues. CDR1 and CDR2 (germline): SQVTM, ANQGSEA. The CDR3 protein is CSVDAGYEQYF. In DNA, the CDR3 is TGCAGCGTTGATGCAGGGTACGAGCAGTACTTC.

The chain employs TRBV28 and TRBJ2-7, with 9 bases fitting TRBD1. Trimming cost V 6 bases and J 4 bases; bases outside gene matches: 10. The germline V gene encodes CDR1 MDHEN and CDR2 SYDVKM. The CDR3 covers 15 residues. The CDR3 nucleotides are TGTGCCAGCAGCAAAGACAGGGGGATTGTGTACGAGCAGTACTTC. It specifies CASSKDRGIVYEQYF. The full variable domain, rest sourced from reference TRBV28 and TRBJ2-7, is DVKVTQSSRYLVKRTGEKVFLECVQDMDHENMFWYRQDPGLGLRLIYFSYDVKMKEKGDIPEGYSVSREKKERFSLILESASTNQTSMYLCASSKDRGIVYEQYFGPGTRLTVT.

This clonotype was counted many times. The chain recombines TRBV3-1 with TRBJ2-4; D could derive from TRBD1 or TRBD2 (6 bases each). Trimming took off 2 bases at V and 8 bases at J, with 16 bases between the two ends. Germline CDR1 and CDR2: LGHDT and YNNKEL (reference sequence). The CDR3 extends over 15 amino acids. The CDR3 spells CASSQRETGADIQYF. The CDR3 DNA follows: TGTGCCAGCAGCCAACGGGAGACGGGGGCAGACATTCAGTACTTC.

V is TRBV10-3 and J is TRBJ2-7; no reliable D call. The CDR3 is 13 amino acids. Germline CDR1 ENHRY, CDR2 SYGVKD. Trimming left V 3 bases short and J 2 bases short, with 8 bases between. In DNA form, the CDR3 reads TGTGCCATCAGTGATCGCGCTGCCTACGAGCAGTACTTC. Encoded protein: CAISDRAAYEQYF.

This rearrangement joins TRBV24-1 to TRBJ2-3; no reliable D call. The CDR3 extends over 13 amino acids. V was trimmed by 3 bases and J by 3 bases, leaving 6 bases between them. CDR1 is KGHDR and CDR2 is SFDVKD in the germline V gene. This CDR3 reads CATSDPPTDTQYF. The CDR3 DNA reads TGTGCCACCAGTGATCCCCCGACAGATACGCAGTATTTT.

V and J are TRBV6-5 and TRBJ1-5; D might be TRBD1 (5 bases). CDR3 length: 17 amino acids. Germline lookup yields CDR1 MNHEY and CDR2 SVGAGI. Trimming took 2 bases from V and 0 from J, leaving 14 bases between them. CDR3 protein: CASSYGNRRSSNQPQHF. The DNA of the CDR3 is TGTGCCAGCAGTTACGGGAACAGGCGGAGTAGCAATCAGCCCCAGCATTTT.

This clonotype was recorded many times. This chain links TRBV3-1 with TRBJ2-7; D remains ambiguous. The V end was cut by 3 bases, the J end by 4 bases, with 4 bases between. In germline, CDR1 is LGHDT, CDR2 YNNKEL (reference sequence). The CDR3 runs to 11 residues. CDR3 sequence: CASSHGYEQYF. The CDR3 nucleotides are TGTGCCAGCAGCCATGGTTACGAGCAGTACTTC.

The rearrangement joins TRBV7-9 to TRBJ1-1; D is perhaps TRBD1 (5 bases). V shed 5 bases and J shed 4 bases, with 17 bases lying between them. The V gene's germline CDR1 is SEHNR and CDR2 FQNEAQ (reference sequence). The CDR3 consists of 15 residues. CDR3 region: CASSAEGGGVTEAFF. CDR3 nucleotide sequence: TGTGCCAGCAGCGCAGAGGGTGGGGGGGTCACTGAAGCTTTCTTT.

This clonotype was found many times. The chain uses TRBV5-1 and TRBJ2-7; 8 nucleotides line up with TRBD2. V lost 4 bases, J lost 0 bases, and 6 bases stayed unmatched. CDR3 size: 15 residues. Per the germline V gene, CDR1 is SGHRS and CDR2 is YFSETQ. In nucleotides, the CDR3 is TGCGCCAGCAGCGGAACTAGCGGTAGCTCCTACGAGCAGTACTTC. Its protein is CASSGTSGSSYEQYF.

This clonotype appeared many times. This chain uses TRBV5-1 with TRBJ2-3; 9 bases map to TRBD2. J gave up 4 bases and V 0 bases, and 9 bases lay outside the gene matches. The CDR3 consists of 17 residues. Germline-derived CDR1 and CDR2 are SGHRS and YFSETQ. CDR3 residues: CASSLALAGGRADTQYF. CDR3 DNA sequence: TGCGCCAGCAGCTTGGCGCTTGCGGGGGGGCGAGCAGATACGCAGTATTTT.

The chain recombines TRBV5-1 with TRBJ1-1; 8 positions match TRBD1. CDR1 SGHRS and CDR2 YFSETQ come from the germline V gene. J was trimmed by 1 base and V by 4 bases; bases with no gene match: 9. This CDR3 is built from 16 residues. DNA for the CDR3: TGCGCCAGCAGCAGGACAGGGAGGGCGGGGAACACTGAAGCTTTCTTT. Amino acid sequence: CASSRTGRAGNTEAFF.

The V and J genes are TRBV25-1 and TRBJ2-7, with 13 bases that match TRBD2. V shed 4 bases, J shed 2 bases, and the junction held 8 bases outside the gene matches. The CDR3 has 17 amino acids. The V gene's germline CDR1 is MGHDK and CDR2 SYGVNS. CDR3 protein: CASSGTSGRALAYEQYF. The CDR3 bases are TGTGCCAGCAGTGGAACTAGCGGGAGGGCCTTGGCCTACGAGCAGTACTTC.

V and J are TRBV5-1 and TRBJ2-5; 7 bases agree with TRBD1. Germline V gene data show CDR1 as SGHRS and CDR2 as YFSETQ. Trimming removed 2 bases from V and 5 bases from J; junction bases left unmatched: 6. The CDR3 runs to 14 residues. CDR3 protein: CASSFKTGEETQYF. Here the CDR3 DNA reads TGCGCCAGCAGCTTCAAAACAGGGGAGGAGACCCAGTACTTC.

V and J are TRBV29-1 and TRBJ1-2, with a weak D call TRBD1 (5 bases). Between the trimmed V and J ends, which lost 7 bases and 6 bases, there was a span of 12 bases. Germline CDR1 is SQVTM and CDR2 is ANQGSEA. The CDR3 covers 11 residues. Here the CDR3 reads CSGLQENGYTF. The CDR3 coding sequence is TGCAGCGGGTTACAGGAAAATGGCTACACCTTC.

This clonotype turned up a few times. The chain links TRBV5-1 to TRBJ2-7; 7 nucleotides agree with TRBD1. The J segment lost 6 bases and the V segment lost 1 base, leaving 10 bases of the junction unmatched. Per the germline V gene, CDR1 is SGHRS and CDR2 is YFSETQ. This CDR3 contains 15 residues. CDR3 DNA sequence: TGCGCCAGCAGCTTGCAGGGACAGACAGGGCGCGAGCAGTACTTC. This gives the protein CASSLQGQTGREQYF.

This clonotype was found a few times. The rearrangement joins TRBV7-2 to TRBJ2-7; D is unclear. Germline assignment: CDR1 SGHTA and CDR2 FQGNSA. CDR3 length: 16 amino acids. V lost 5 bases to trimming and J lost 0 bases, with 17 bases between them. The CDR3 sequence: CASSPQQVLSSYEQYF. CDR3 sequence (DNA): TGTGCCAGCAGCCCCCAACAAGTTCTGAGCTCCTACGAGCAGTACTTC.

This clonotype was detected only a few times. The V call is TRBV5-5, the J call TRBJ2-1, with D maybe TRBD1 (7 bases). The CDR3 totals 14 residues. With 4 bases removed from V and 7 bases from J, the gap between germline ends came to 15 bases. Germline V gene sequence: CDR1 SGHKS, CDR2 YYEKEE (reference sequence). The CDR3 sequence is CASSPETGRNEQFF. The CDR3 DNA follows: TGTGCCAGCAGCCCCGAGACAGGGAGGAATGAGCAGTTCTTC.

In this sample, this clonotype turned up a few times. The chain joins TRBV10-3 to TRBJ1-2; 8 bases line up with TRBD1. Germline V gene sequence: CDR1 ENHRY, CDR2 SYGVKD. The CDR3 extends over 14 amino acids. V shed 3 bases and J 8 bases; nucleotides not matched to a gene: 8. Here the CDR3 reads CAISDFPGGEGYTF. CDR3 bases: TGTGCCATCAGTGATTTTCCAGGGGGCGAGGGCTACACCTTC.

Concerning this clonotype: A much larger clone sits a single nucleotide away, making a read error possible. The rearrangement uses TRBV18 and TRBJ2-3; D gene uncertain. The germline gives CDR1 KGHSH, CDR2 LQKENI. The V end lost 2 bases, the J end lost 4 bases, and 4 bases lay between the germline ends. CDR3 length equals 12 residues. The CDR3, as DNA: TGTGCCAGCTCACCATGGGCAGATACGCAGTATTTT. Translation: CASSPWADTQYF.

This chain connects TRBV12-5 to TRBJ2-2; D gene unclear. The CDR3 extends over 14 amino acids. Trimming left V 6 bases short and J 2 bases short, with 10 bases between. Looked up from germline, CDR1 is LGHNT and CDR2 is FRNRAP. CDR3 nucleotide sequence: TGTGCTAGTGGCCCGCTTGGTAACACCGGGGAGCTGTTTTTT. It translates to CASGPLGNTGELFF.

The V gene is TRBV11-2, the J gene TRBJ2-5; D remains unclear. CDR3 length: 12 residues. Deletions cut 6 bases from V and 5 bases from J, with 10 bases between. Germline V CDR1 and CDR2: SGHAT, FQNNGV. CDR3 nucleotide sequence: TGTGCCAGCAGTTCATATACGGAGACCCAGTACTTC. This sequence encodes CASSSYTETQYF. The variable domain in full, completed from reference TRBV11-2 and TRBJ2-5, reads EAGVAQSPRYKIIEKRQSVAFWCNPISGHATLYWYQQILGQGPKLLIQFQNNGVVDDSQLPKDRFSAERLKGVDSTLKIQPAKLEDSAVYLCASSSYTETQYFGPGTRLLVL.

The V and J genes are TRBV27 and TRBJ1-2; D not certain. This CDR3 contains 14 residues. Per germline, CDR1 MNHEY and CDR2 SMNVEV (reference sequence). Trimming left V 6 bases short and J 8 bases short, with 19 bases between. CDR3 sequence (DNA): TGTGCCAGCAGACCCTCAACGGGCGCGGGGGGCTACACCTTC. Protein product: CASRPSTGAGGYTF.

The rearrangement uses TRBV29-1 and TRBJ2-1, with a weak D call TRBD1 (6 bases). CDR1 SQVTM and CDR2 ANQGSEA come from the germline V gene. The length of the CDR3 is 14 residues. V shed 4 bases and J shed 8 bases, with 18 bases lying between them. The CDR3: CSVGGLLQLYEQFF. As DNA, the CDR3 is TGCAGCGTTGGGGGGCTCCTCCAGCTCTATGAGCAGTTCTTC.

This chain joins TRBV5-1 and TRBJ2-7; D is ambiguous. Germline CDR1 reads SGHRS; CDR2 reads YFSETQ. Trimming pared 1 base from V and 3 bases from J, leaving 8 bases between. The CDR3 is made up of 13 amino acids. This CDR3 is CASSLQEYYEQYF. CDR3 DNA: TGCGCCAGCAGCTTGCAGGAATACTACGAGCAGTACTTC.

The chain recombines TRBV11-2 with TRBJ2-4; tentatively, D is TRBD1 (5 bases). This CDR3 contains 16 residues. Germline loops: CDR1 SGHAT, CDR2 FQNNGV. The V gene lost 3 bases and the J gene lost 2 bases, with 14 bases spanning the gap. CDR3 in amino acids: CASSFPVWGSKNIQYF. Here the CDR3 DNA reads TGTGCCAGCAGCTTCCCCGTCTGGGGCTCCAAAAACATTCAGTACTTC.

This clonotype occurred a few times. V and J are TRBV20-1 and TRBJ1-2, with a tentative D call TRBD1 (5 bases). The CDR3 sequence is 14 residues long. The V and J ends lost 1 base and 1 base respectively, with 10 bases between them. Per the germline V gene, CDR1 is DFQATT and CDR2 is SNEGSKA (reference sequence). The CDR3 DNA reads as TGCAGTGCTAGAGCCCGCGGGGGTAACTATGGCTACACCTTC. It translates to CSARARGGNYGYTF.

CDR3: CASNRDITYEQYF. CDR3 nucleotides: TGTGCCAGCAATCGGGACATTACCTACGAGCAGTACTTC. The chain couples TRBV6-1 to TRBJ2-7; D possibly corresponds to TRBD1 (6 bases). Germline CDR1 MNHNS, CDR2 SASEGT. Between the trimmed V and J ends, which lost 7 bases and 2 bases, there was a span of 12 bases. CDR3 length: 13 amino acids.

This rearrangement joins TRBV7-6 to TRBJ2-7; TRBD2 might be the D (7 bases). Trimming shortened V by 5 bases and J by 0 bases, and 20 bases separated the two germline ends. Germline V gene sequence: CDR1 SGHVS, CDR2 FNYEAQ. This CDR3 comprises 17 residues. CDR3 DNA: TGTGCCAGCAGCCCGTATGCGGGGGCGCAAACCTCCTACGAGCAGTACTTC. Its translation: CASSPYAGAQTSYEQYF.

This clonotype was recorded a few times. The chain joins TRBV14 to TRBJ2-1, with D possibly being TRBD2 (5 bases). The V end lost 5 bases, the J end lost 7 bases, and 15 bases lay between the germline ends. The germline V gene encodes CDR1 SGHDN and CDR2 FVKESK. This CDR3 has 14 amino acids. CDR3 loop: CASSIFRGPNEQFF. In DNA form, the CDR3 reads TGTGCCAGCAGCATTTTTCGAGGGCCAAATGAGCAGTTCTTC.

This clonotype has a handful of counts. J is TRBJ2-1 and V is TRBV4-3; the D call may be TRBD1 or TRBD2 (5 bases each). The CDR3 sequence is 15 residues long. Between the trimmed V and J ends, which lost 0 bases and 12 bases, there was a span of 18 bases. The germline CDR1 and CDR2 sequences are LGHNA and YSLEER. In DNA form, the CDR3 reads TGCGCCAGCAGCCAAGAGTGGGACCAATCCGTGGGGCAGTTCTTC. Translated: CASSQEWDQSVGQFF.